This T cell receptor (beta chain) stems from a study of vaccination and CD4 T cells after COVID-19 (dated by TCRdb to the early 2020s). For the study in its entirety: Convalescent patients had a positive SARS-CoV-2 result on nasal swab PCR, and of these patients, nine had mild disease and one had severe disease. Six males and four females were included in the convalescent cohort, with two Hispanic individuals, seven Caucasians, two Asians and one multiracial person represented. Post-vaccine blood samples were obtained a median of about 72 days after the second vaccine dose, with a range of about 14 to 241 days. The spike-specific CD4+ TCR repertoire was compared before and after mRNA vaccination in approximately 9 COVID-19 convalescent patients and several infection-naive healthy vaccine recipients. Post-COVID blood samples were collected from convalescent patients a median of around 96 days after diagnosis, with a range of roughly 35 to 161 days. Control cultures received a CEFX viral epitope pool as the positive control, an HIV-1 Nef peptide pool as the negative control, or no peptide. The cultures were stimulated with overlapping spike peptide pools from SARS-CoV-2 and from the common cold coronaviruses HCoV-NL63, HCoV-OC43 and HCoV-229E. Participants got two doses of the Pfizer-BioNTech BNT162b2 vaccine (n=8) or two doses of the Moderna mRNA-1273 vaccine (n=2).

Receptors were amplified or captured by PCR. At the Johns Hopkins FTIC core, DNA from the cultured CD4+ T cells underwent TCR sequencing with the Oncomine TCR Beta short-read assay. The QIAamp micro DNA kit was used to extract genomic DNA from the cultured CD4+ T cells. Oncomine TCR Beta libraries from cultured CD4+ T cells were pooled using unique dual indexes and sequenced on an Illumina iSeq 100. Turning to the authors' computational methods: Non-productive sequences were removed, and CDR3s that did not start with C, did not end with F or W, or were shorter than 7 amino acids were discarded. The MANAFEST web application was used to identify antigen-specific clonotypes by comparing peptide-stimulated wells against reference wells and other culture wells. To be called positive, a clone needed an FDR below 0.05, an odds ratio above 5, and a productive frequency above 0.1% in at least two of three replicate wells. A clonotype counted as cross-reactive if it showed significant expansion both in the SARS-CoV-2 spike wells and in at least one common cold coronavirus spike condition. CDR3 homology was assessed with Levenshtein distances (stringdist) and unrooted phylogenetic trees (ape) in R version 3.6.1. TCRdb redid the processing of the public reads, applying fastp at Q25 and MiXCR, and retained in-frame beta chains. Each entry is one CDR3 protein sequence, shown with its most common DNA and genes. These V and J calls derive from TCRdb rather than the authors' analysis. In this sample the table shows 6,000 to 7,000 distinct CDR3 sequences, around two thirds of which occur a single time. Jointly, the top ten make up 33% of the sample.

Results the study describes overall, beyond this receptor: Of the vaccine-specific clones found in convalescent patients, nearly all (304 of 307) were mono-reactive for SARS-CoV-2 spike instead of being cross-reactive with common cold coronaviruses. Among convalescent patients, a median roughly 90% of the SARS-CoV-2-reactive clones seen after vaccination appeared only after vaccination, which suggests priming specific to the vaccine. The median number of SARS-CoV-2-reactive clonotypes rose from about 23 after infection to about 40 after vaccination, but the change was not significant. Relatively few convalescent patients were included in the study, and early timepoints after natural infection were not analyzed.

This clonotype was recorded once. The antigen it binds to is not known. No much larger clone exists at a distance of one base, and base qualities are not known. A solitary read yields weak support. Trimming takes 3 bases from V and 5 bases from J, and the germline ends sit 17 bases apart. As encoded in the germline V gene (reference sequence), CDR1 is DFQATT while CDR2 is SNEGSKA. Reading from cysteine to phenylalanine, the CDR3 counts 15 amino acids. The read is trimmed to its CDR3 DNA, 45 bases read in frame from base 1. The treatment or condition label of this sample denotes: approximately 9-day PBMC culture with coronavirus spike peptide pools or control peptides (ViraFEST assay). The ViraFEST assay was used in the study, in which antigen-specific T cells were expanded with peptide pools and expanded clonotypes were subsequently identified by TCR sequencing. The convalescent patients' positive SARS-CoV-2 PCR tests were from March to December 2020, which was before the Alpha, Beta and Delta variants emerged in the United States. Each well held some 2 million PBMCs cultured in IMDM containing about 5% human AB serum and around 10 IU/ml IL-2, with 9 to 10 ug/ml peptide pools added. Half of the culture medium was replaced with fresh IL-2-containing medium on days 3 and 7. After 10 days of culture, CD4+ T cells were isolated by negative selection with the EasySep CD4+ T cell isolation kit. PBMCs were separated from whole blood using Ficoll-Paque Plus gradient centrifugation and then either used fresh or cryopreserved at -140C. In general, triplicate wells were set up for every culture condition.

Sequencing was done on a sample of CD4+ T cells from blood, cultured in vitro. The chain uses TRBV20-1 and TRBJ2-1, and perhaps TRBD1 as D gene, on 7 matching bases. The receptor was derived from a human donor who had recovered from COVID-19. This receptor carries the CDR3 CSASAQGRPNNEQFF. The DNA is as follows: TGCAGTGCTAGTGCACAGGGGAGGCCCAACAATGAGCAGTTCTTC.